This record concerns one T cell receptor (beta chain) sequence. Its cognate antigen is unknown. This CDR3 spans 16 amino acids. Germline V lookup: CDR1 SGHAT, CDR2 FQNNGV. J was trimmed by 10 bases and V by 1 base; bases with no gene match: 15. This entry is derived from a study of cytomegalovirus exposure and HLA in healthy donors. General study findings and limits: Trimming of TCR beta V- and J-genes showed a link, identified in a later analysis, to a missense DCLRE1C variant. It was only CMV serostatus that was available as immune exposure information. Investigators reported 150 to 200 TCR beta chains as tied to cytomegalovirus.

The study ran its PCR with 60 Vbeta and 13 Jbeta primers. Sequencing used immunoSEQ multiplex PCR; TCRdb keeps in-frame clones, though not all of them. The table lists 90,000 to 120,000 clones, roughly three quarters of them singletons. The sample was PBMCs. The chain uses TRBV11-2 and TRBJ2-7, with 8 bases that match TRBD1. The TCR originated in a man younger than 30 in good health and CMV-seronegative. CDR3 residues: CASSLAGDRGIPPQYF. In nucleotides, the CDR3 is TGTGCCAGCAGCTTAGCTGGAGACAGGGGTATCCCACCCCAGTACTTC.